The clone carrying this T cell receptor (beta chain) appeared a few times. This CDR3 has 16 residues. V lost 3 bases, J lost 1 base, and 14 bases lay in between. The germline V gene has CDR1 SGHTA and CDR2 FQGNSA. A library of TCRbeta sequences, prepared with unique molecular identifiers, was generated. TCRdb used MiXCR to reprocess the PCR reads, holding one entry per CDR3 protein. Of more than 400,000 distinct CDR3 sequences listed, about an eighth are singletons. This sample is drawn from a study of T-cell reconstitution after alpha-beta-depleted transplantation in children. This receptor was taken from a female patient aged 2-9 years who had a stem cell transplant for aplastic anemia, so the T cells may come from the graft donor. The chain has TRBV7-2 and TRBJ2-3; D remains unclear. Sequenced material: PBMCs, mostly from graft donor cells, taken 180 days after TCRalphabeta/CD19-depleted stem cell transplant. The CDR3 region has the DNA TGTGCCAGCAGCTTGAGGCCCCCGCTTGGCACAGATACGCAGTATTTT. It is translated as CASSLRPPLGTDTQYF.